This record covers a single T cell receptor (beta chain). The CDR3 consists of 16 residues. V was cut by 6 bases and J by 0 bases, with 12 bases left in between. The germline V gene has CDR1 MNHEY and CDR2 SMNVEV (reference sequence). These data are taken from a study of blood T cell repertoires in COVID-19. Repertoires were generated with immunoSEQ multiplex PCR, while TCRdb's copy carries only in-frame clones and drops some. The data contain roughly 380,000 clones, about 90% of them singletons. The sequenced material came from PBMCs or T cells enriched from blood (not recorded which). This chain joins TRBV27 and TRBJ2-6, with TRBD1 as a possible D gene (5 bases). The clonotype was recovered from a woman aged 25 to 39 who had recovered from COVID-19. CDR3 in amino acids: CASRQVPLSGANVLTF. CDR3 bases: TGTGCCAGCAGACAGGTTCCCCTCTCTGGGGCCAACGTCCTGACTTTC.